There are a few counts of the clone carrying this TCR beta chain. Germline V gives CDR1 MDHEN, CDR2 SYDVKM. V lost 4 bases to trimming and J lost 0 bases; unmatched junction nucleotides: 6. The CDR3 sequence is 15 residues long. Sequencing was performed with immunoSEQ multiplex PCR; in TCRdb, only in-frame clones are kept and a portion is missing. The sample consists of some 110,000 clones, around 87% of them appearing once. This specimen belongs to a study of cytomegalovirus exposure and HLA in healthy donors. The roughly 120-subject validation cohort, separate from the 666-subject first cohort, included the donors.

This receptor was taken from a woman aged 18 to 35 in good health and CMV-seropositive. Sequencing input: PBMCs. This chain connects TRBV28 to TRBJ2-7; 7 nucleotides align to TRBD1. In DNA, the CDR3 is TGTGCCAGCAGTTCGACAGGGTCTATCTCCTACGAGCAGTACTTC. Residues: CASSSTGSISYEQYF.